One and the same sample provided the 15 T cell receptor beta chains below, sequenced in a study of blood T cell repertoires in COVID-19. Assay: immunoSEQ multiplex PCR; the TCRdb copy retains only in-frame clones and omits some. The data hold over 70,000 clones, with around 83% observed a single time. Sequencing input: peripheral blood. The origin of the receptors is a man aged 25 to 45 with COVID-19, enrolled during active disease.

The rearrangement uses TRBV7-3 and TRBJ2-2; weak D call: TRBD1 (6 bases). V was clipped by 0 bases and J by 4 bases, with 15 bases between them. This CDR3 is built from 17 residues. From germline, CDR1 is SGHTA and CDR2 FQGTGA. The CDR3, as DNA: TGTGCCAGCAGCTTAACGCCAGGGGTCGATGGCACCGGGGAGCTGTTTTTT. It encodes CASSLTPGVDGTGELFF.

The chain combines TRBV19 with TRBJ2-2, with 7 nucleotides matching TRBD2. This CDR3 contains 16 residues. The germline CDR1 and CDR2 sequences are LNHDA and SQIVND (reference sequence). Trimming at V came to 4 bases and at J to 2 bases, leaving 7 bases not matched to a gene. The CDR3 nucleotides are TGTGCCAGTAGTAAGAGGGGAGGGGTCAACACCGGGGAGCTGTTTTTT. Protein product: CASSKRGGVNTGELFF.

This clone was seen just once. For the CDR3, the DNA is TGTGCCAGTAGACCCGGGACAGGGAGGAATCAGCCCCAGCATTTT. Its translation: CASRPGTGRNQPQHF. The V call is TRBV19, the J call TRBJ1-5; TRBD1 agrees at 9 bases. V trimming: 6 bases; J trimming: 4 bases; junction bases outside the gene matches: 7. This CDR3 has 15 residues. Germline V gene sequence: CDR1 LNHDA, CDR2 SQIVND (reference sequence).

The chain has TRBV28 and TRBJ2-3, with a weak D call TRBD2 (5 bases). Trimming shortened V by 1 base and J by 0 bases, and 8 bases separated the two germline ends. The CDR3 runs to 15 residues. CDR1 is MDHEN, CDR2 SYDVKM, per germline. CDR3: CASSLSRASTDTQYF. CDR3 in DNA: TGTGCCAGCAGTTTATCGCGGGCTAGCACAGATACGCAGTATTTT.

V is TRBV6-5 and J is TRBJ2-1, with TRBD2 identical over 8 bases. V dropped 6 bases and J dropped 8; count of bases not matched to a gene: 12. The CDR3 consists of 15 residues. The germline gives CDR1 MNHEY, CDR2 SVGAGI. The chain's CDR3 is CASSYEAGGRDEQFF. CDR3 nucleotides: TGTGCCAGCAGCTACGAGGCGGGAGGAAGGGATGAGCAGTTCTTC.

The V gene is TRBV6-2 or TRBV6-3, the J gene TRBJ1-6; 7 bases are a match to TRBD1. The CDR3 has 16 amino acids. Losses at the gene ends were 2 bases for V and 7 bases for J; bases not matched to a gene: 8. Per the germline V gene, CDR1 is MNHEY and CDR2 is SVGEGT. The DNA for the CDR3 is TGTGCCAGCAGTTACCCTCCCGGGACAGTAAATTCACCCCTCCACTTT. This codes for CASSYPPGTVNSPLHF.

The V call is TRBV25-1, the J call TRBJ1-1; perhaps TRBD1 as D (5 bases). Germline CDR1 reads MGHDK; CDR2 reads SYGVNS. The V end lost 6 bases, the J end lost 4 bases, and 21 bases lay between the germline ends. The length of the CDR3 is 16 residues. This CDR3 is CASSPPWGGEGTEAFF. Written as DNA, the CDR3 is TGTGCCAGCAGCCCCCCCTGGGGAGGGGAGGGCACTGAAGCTTTCTTT. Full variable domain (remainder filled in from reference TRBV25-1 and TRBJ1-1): EADIYQTPRYLVIGTGKKITLECSQTMGHDKMYWYQQDPGMELHLIHYSYGVNSTEKGDLSSESTVSRIRTEHFPLTLESARPSHTSQYLCASSPPWGGEGTEAFFGQGTRLTVV.

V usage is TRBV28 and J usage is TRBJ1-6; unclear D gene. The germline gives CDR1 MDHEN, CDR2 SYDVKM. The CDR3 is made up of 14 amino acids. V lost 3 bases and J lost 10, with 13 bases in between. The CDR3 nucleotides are TGTGCCAGCAGTTTGGAGGGATCACGGTCACCCCTCCACTTT. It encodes CASSLEGSRSPLHF.

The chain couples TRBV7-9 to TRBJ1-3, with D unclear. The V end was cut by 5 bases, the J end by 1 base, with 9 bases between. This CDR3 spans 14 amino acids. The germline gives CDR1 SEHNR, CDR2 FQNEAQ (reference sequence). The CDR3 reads CASSQTESGNTIYF. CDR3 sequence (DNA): TGTGCCAGCAGCCAAACAGAGTCTGGAAACACCATATATTTT.

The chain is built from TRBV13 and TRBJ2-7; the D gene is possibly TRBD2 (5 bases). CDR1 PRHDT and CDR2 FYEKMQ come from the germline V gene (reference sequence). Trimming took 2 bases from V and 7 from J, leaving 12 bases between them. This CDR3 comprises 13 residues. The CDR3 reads CASSLRGSWEQYF. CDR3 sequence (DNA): TGTGCCAGCAGCTTACGTGGGAGTTGGGAGCAGTACTTC. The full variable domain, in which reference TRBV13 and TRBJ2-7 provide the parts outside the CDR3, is AAGVIQSPRHLIKEKRETATLKCYPIPRHDTVYWYQQGPGQDPQFLISFYEKMQSDKGSIPDRFSAQQFSDYHSELNMSSLELGDSALYFCASSLRGSWEQYFGPGTRLTVT.

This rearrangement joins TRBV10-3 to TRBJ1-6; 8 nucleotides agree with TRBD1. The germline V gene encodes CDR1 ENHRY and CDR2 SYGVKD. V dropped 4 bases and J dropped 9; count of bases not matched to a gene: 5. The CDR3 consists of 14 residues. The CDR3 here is CAISAGTGLSPLHF. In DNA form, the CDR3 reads TGTGCCATCAGTGCCGGGACAGGACTTTCACCCCTCCACTTT.

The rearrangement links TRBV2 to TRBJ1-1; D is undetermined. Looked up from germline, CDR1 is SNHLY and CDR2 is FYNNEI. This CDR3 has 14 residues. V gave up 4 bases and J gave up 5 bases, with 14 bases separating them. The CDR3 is CASSGSWVRTEAFF. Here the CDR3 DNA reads TGTGCCAGCAGTGGAAGTTGGGTGAGGACTGAAGCTTTCTTT. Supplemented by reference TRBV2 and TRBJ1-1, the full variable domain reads EPEVTQTPSHQVTQMGQEVILRCVPISNHLYFYWYRQILGQKVEFLVSFYNNEISEKSEIFDDQFSVERPDGSNFTLKIRSTKLEDSAMYFCASSGSWVRTEAFFGQGTRLTVV.

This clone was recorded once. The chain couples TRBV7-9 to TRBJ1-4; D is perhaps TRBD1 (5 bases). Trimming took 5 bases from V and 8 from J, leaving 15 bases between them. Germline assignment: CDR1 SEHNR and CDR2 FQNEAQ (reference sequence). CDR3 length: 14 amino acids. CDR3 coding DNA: TGTGCCAGCAGCCACGCAGGGCTAGGGGAAAAACTGTTTTTT. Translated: CASSHAGLGEKLFF.

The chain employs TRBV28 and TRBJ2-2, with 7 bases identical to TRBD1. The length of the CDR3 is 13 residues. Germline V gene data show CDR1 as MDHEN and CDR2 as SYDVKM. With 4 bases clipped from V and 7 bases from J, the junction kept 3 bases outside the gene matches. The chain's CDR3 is CASSSRTGGELFF. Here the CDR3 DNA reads TGTGCCAGCAGTTCCAGGACAGGCGGGGAGCTGTTTTTT.

CDR3 protein: CASSDGQSVREKLFF. DNA for the CDR3: TGTGCCAGCAGCGACGGACAGTCGGTACGGGAAAAACTGTTTTTT. This rearrangement joins TRBV7-8 to TRBJ1-4; tentatively, D is TRBD1 (6 bases). The V and J ends lost 5 bases and 8 bases respectively, with 18 bases between them. The CDR3 is 15 residues long. Germline CDR1 reads SGHVS; CDR2 reads FQNEAQ. The full variable domain, completed using reference TRBV7-8 and TRBJ1-4, is GAGVSQSPRYKVAKRGQDVALRCDPISGHVSLFWYQQALGQGPEFLTYFQNEAQLDKSGLPSDRFFAERPEGSVSTLKIQRTQQEDSAVYLCASSDGQSVREKLFFGSGTQLSVL.